The 30 T cell receptor beta chains below come from one sample, sequenced in a study of CD8 T cells in ankylosing spondylitis. TCRdb passed the 5' RACE reads through MiXCR, listing each CDR3 protein once. The sample carries 40,000 or so distinct CDR3 sequences, 3% recorded once. Material for sequencing was blood, either unsorted or a sorted T cell fraction (not recorded which). Receptor source: a male donor with ankylosing spondylitis or in good health (not recorded which).

This clonotype was recorded at least ten times. The V call is TRBV9, the J call TRBJ2-2; 12 bases match TRBD1. This CDR3 spans 16 amino acids. After removal of 2 bases from V and 6 bases from J, the junction contained 5 bases not matched to a gene. Germline V gene data show CDR1 as SGDLS and CDR2 as YYNGEE. This chain's CDR3 is CASSVGTGGAPGELFF. The DNA for the CDR3 is TGTGCCAGCAGCGTGGGGACAGGGGGCGCCCCCGGGGAGCTGTTTTTT. The full variable domain, with the rest looked up from reference TRBV9 and TRBJ2-2, is DSGVTQTPKHLITATGQRVTLRCSPRSGDLSVYWYQQSLDQGLQFLIQYYNGEERAKGNILERFSAQQFPDLHSELNLSSLELGDSALYFCASSVGTGGAPGELFFGEGSRLTVL.

This clonotype was counted at least ten times. The genes are TRBV9 and TRBJ2-5; D unclear. V gave up 4 bases and J gave up 4 bases, with 14 bases separating them. From germline, CDR1 is SGDLS and CDR2 YYNGEE. This CDR3 has 14 amino acids. The CDR3 loop reads CASSSQKMGETQYF. In DNA, the CDR3 is TGTGCCAGCAGCTCCCAAAAGATGGGAGAGACCCAGTACTTC.

This clonotype appeared many times. The chain combines TRBV9 with TRBJ2-6, with 7 bases lining up with TRBD1. The CDR3 is made up of 17 amino acids. The germline V gene encodes CDR1 SGDLS and CDR2 YYNGEE. J gave up 0 bases and V 4 bases, and 7 bases lay outside the gene matches. The CDR3 coding sequence is TGTGCCAGCAGCCGACAGGGATTAAGCTCTGGGGCCAACGTCCTGACTTTC. It translates to CASSRQGLSSGANVLTF.

This clonotype was picked up many times. This chain uses TRBV9 with TRBJ2-1, with 7 bases lining up with TRBD1. Germline CDR1 and CDR2: SGDLS and YYNGEE. V was clipped by 0 bases and J by 9 bases; unmatched bases: 3. This CDR3 has 13 amino acids. The CDR3 DNA reads as TGTGCCAGCAGCGTAGTTCAGGGGGTTGAGCAGTTCTTC. The encoded protein is CASSVVQGVEQFF.

A note on this clonotype: Sequence at one end of the junction differs from germline and may be a read error. V gene TRBV9 combines with J gene TRBJ2-1, with 7 bases identical to TRBD2. The CDR3 has 15 residues. Germline values: CDR1 SGDLS, CDR2 YYNGEE. CDR3 loop: CASTVASGRSNEQFF. CDR3 DNA: TGTGCCAGCACCGTAGCTAGCGGTCGATCCAATGAGCAGTTCTTC.

This clonotype was observed many times. The genes are TRBV9 and TRBJ2-1; D is ambiguous. Germline V gives CDR1 SGDLS, CDR2 YYNGEE. The CDR3 runs to 15 residues. V lost 3 bases to trimming and J lost 2 bases, with 12 bases between them. CDR3 amino acids: CASSAAANTYNEQFF. The CDR3 region has the DNA TGTGCCAGCAGCGCCGCGGCGAACACCTACAATGAGCAGTTCTTC.

This clonotype has at least ten counts. The chain links TRBV9 to TRBJ1-6, with unresolved D. V was trimmed by 0 bases and J by 8 bases, leaving 6 bases between them. The germline V gene has CDR1 SGDLS and CDR2 YYNGEE. The CDR3 is 13 residues long. In DNA form, the CDR3 reads TGTGCCAGCAGCGTAGCGGACGATTCACCCCTCCACTTT. Its translation: CASSVADDSPLHF. Based on the CDR3 plus reference TRBV9 and TRBJ1-6, the full variable domain is DSGVTQTPKHLITATGQRVTLRCSPRSGDLSVYWYQQSLDQGLQFLIQYYNGEERAKGNILERFSAQQFPDLHSELNLSSLELGDSALYFCASSVADDSPLHFGNGTRLTVT.

This clonotype was recorded many times. The chain links TRBV9 to TRBJ2-1; 11 nucleotides match TRBD2. J gave up 6 bases and V 2 bases, and 4 bases lay outside the gene matches. Germline CDR1 reads SGDLS; CDR2 reads YYNGEE. The CDR3 is made up of 15 amino acids. The DNA of the CDR3 is TGTGCCAGCAGCGTCGGGACTAGCGGAATCAATGAGCAGTTCTTC. Translated: CASSVGTSGINEQFF.

This clonotype came up many times. V is TRBV9 and J is TRBJ1-2, with D tentatively TRBD1 (6 bases). The V gene lost 2 bases and the J gene lost 13 bases, with 18 bases spanning the gap. Germline lookup yields CDR1 SGDLS and CDR2 YYNGEE. This CDR3 has 13 amino acids. CDR3 DNA sequence: TGTGCCAGCAGCGTCGGACAGAGCAGAGCCGGCACCTTC. Its translation: CASSVGQSRAGTF.

There are a few counts of this clonotype. J is TRBJ1-6 and V is TRBV9; D may be TRBD1 (6 bases). Germline CDR1 reads SGDLS; CDR2 reads YYNGEE. Trimming cost V 4 bases and J 14 bases, with 13 bases left between them. The CDR3 spans 12 residues. The CDR3 DNA follows: TGTGCCAGCAGCCCAAGAGGGGGGGCCCTCCACTTT. Translated: CASSPRGGALHF.

This clonotype was detected ten times or more. This rearrangement joins TRBV9 to TRBJ2-3; D gene uncertain. This CDR3 is 15 amino acids long. Per germline, CDR1 SGDLS and CDR2 YYNGEE. Trimming cost V 0 bases and J 3 bases, with 11 bases left between them. The CDR3 DNA is TGTGCCAGCAGCGTAGTACCCGGAGCGACAGATACGCAGTATTTT. Protein sequence: CASSVVPGATDTQYF.

In its sample, this clonotype ranks as medium-sized. The chain has TRBV9 and TRBJ1-1; TRBD1 is a possible D gene (5 bases). From germline, CDR1 is SGDLS and CDR2 YYNGEE. The length of the CDR3 is 15 residues. V lost 3 bases and J lost 1, with 13 bases in between. Written as DNA, the CDR3 is TGTGCCAGCAGCGGCGGGACCCTGGGGAACACTGAAGCTTTCTTT. This sequence encodes CASSGGTLGNTEAFF. The whole variable domain, filled in from reference TRBV9 and TRBJ1-1, reads DSGVTQTPKHLITATGQRVTLRCSPRSGDLSVYWYQQSLDQGLQFLIQYYNGEERAKGNILERFSAQQFPDLHSELNLSSLELGDSALYFCASSGGTLGNTEAFFGQGTRLTVV.

This clonotype was observed many times. CDR3 sequence: CASSVTDGPNQPQHF. For the CDR3, the DNA is TGTGCCAGCAGCGTGACGGACGGCCCCAATCAGCCCCAGCATTTT. The gene calls are TRBV9 and TRBJ1-5; D is undetermined. Germline values: CDR1 SGDLS, CDR2 YYNGEE. This CDR3 has 15 amino acids. V was trimmed by 2 bases and J by 3 bases, leaving 12 bases between them.

This clonotype was seen many times. This chain links TRBV9 with TRBJ2-6, with D possibly being TRBD2 (6 bases). This CDR3 spans 19 amino acids. Germline V lookup: CDR1 SGDLS, CDR2 YYNGEE. The ends were cut back, 3 bases at V and 0 bases at J, with 19 bases in the middle. The CDR3 is CASSDGGPLALSGANVLTF. DNA of the CDR3: TGTGCCAGCAGCGACGGGGGTCCCTTAGCCCTCTCTGGGGCCAACGTCCTGACTTTC.

In its sample, this clonotype was seen many times. This chain connects TRBV9 to TRBJ2-4; 7 bases map to TRBD2. Germline CDR1 is SGDLS and CDR2 is YYNGEE. The CDR3 contains 14 residues. Losses at the gene ends were 4 bases for V and 8 bases for J; bases not matched to a gene: 9. CDR3 residues: CASSPQVAGDIQYF. In DNA form, the CDR3 reads TGTGCCAGCAGCCCCCAGGTGGCGGGGGACATTCAGTACTTC.

This clonotype was detected ten times or more. This chain uses TRBV9 with TRBJ1-1; D is unresolved. This CDR3 has 15 residues. The germline V and J ends were trimmed by 2 bases and 0 bases, with 11 bases remaining between them. Germline V gives CDR1 SGDLS, CDR2 YYNGEE. The CDR3 coding sequence is TGTGCCAGCAGCGTCGACATCGAGATGAACACTGAAGCTTTCTTT. As protein: CASSVDIEMNTEAFF.

Many counts were recorded for this clonotype. The chain carries TRBV9 and TRBJ1-3; tentative D call: TRBD1 (6 bases). Germline values: CDR1 SGDLS, CDR2 YYNGEE. This CDR3 contains 16 residues. V lost 4 bases to trimming and J lost 0 bases, with 14 bases between them. CDR3 nucleotides: TGTGCCAGCAGCAGCCAGACAGGATACTCTGGAAACACCATATATTTT. Protein product: CASSSQTGYSGNTIYF.

This chain connects TRBV9 to TRBJ1-3, with TRBD1 matching over 8 bases. This CDR3 contains 15 residues. Germline V gene lookup returns CDR1 SGDLS and CDR2 YYNGEE. The junction had 5 bases not matched to a gene; V was cut back by 6 bases and J by 0 bases. CDR3 nucleotide sequence: TGTGCCAGCACCTGGGGACAGGACTCTGGAAACACCATATATTTT. It codes for CASTWGQDSGNTIYF.

In this sample, this clonotype turned up many times. The J gene is TRBJ2-2, the V gene TRBV9; D may be TRBD2 (6 bases). CDR3 length: 18 residues. Germline V lookup: CDR1 SGDLS, CDR2 YYNGEE. The ends were cut back, 0 bases at V and 1 base at J, with 16 bases in the middle. The CDR3 sequence: CASSVDVSGTQNTGELFF. The CDR3 DNA follows: TGTGCCAGCAGCGTAGATGTCTCGGGGACTCAGAACACCGGGGAGCTGTTTTTT.

There are many counts of this clonotype. V is TRBV9 and J is TRBJ2-3; TRBD1 aligns across 8 bases. The CDR3 runs 16 residues. With 3 bases clipped from V and 3 bases from J, the junction kept 9 bases outside the gene matches. Per the germline V gene, CDR1 is SGDLS and CDR2 is YYNGEE. As DNA, the CDR3 is TGTGCCAGCAGCGACGGGACAGGTTTTGGGACAGATACGCAGTATTTT. Protein: CASSDGTGFGTDTQYF.

This clonotype was seen at least ten times. CDR3 DNA: TGTGCCAGCAGCGTAGCCGGACTCCTCCTCAATGAGCAGTTCTTC. Protein sequence: CASSVAGLLLNEQFF. The genes are TRBV9 and TRBJ2-1; D may be TRBD2 (5 bases). The CDR3 is made up of 15 amino acids. V shed 0 bases and J shed 6 bases, with 13 bases lying between them. Germline CDR1 reads SGDLS; CDR2 reads YYNGEE.

In its sample, this clonotype was seen many times. The CDR3 reads CASSPSGNTDTQYF. In nucleotides, the CDR3 is TGTGCCAGCAGCCCCTCCGGGAACACAGATACGCAGTATTTT. J is TRBJ2-3 and V is TRBV9; D possibly corresponds to TRBD2 (5 bases). Trimming left V 4 bases short and J 2 bases short, with 11 bases between. The CDR3 contains 14 residues. Germline CDR1 and CDR2: SGDLS and YYNGEE.

This clonotype was counted between two and nine times. The chain recombines TRBV9 with TRBJ1-4, with D perhaps matching TRBD1 (6 bases). The CDR3 consists of 14 residues. Germline V gives CDR1 SGDLS, CDR2 YYNGEE. V was trimmed by 4 bases and J by 14 bases, leaving 21 bases between them. CDR3 in amino acids: CASSPGRGGAILFF. The DNA for the CDR3 is TGTGCCAGCAGCCCCGGGAGGGGGGGCGCAATCCTGTTTTTT.

This clonotype has at least ten counts. This rearrangement joins TRBV9 to TRBJ2-5, with 7 bases lining up with TRBD1. Germline values: CDR1 SGDLS, CDR2 YYNGEE. The CDR3 extends over 15 amino acids. V was pared by 1 base and J by 2 bases, with 5 bases of the junction left unmatched. The CDR3 bases are TGTGCCAGCAGCGTATTGGGACAGATACAAGAGACCCAGTACTTC. As protein: CASSVLGQIQETQYF.

This clonotype occurred many times. The chain uses TRBV9 and TRBJ1-2; D is uncertain. The CDR3 has 15 residues. Trimming removed 0 bases at V and 2 bases at J, with 11 bases between. Germline V gene sequence: CDR1 SGDLS, CDR2 YYNGEE. The chain's CDR3 is CASSVGPGSNYGYTF. In DNA, the CDR3 is TGTGCCAGCAGCGTAGGTCCGGGTTCCAACTATGGCTACACCTTC.

This clonotype was seen repeatedly, ten times or more. The V gene is TRBV3-1, the J gene TRBJ2-7; 10 nucleotides align to TRBD1. Germline CDR1 is LGHDT and CDR2 is YNNKEL (reference sequence). Trimming cost V 2 bases and J 5 bases; bases outside gene matches: 12. This CDR3 comprises 17 residues. The CDR3 is CASSQPLGTGVCNEQYV. CDR3 nucleotide sequence: TGTGCCAGCAGCCAACCCCTCGGGACAGGGGTTTGCAACGAGCAGTACGTC.

This clonotype was found many times. The chain employs TRBV9 and TRBJ2-3; TRBD2 aligns across 12 bases. The germline gives CDR1 SGDLS, CDR2 YYNGEE. The CDR3 length is 17 residues. V gave up 2 bases and J gave up 0 bases; unmatched junction bases: 4. In nucleotides, the CDR3 is TGTGCCAGCAGCGTGGGACTAGCGGGTCCCAGCACAGATACGCAGTATTTT. Protein: CASSVGLAGPSTDTQYF.

This clonotype was picked up many times. V and J are TRBV9 and TRBJ2-5, with 12 bases fitting TRBD2. Trimming at V came to 4 bases and at J to 4 bases, leaving 2 bases not matched to a gene. The CDR3 is 14 residues long. CDR1 is SGDLS, CDR2 YYNGEE, per germline. The CDR3 DNA sequence: TGTGCCAGCAGCCTGGGACTAGCGGGAGAGACCCAGTACTTC. It codes for CASSLGLAGETQYF.

This clonotype was recorded many times. The chain joins TRBV9 to TRBJ1-5, with a weak D call TRBD1 (5 bases). The CDR3 loop spans 15 amino acids. V lost 0 bases, J lost 4 bases, and 11 bases lay in between. Per germline, CDR1 SGDLS and CDR2 YYNGEE. The CDR3 is CASSVGGAPNQPQHF. The DNA of the CDR3 is TGTGCCAGCAGCGTAGGCGGGGCGCCAAATCAGCCCCAGCATTTT.

This clonotype has ten or more counts. The chain links TRBV9 to TRBJ2-3; 7 nucleotides line up with TRBD1. Germline V lookup: CDR1 SGDLS, CDR2 YYNGEE. V lost 0 bases to trimming and J lost 2 bases; unmatched junction nucleotides: 6. The CDR3 has 16 residues. The CDR3 loop reads CASSVGDSSYTDTQYF. Here the CDR3 DNA reads TGTGCCAGCAGCGTAGGGGACAGTTCGTACACAGATACGCAGTATTTT.